A selection of T cell receptor beta chains follows, all from one sample in a study of blood T cell repertoires in COVID-19. Sequencing was performed with immunoSEQ multiplex PCR; in TCRdb, only in-frame clones are kept and a portion is missing. The table records 180,000 or so clones, 80% to 85% of them present only once. The sequenced sample was PBMCs or T cells enriched from blood (not recorded which). Source of these receptors: an older woman who had recovered from COVID-19. CDR3s include the opening cysteine and the closing phenylalanine or tryptophan. The D gene is left open where the match is weak. A row's size may be missing; if present it is once, few, many or a size class.

J | size | V | D | CDR3 | DNA
TRBJ2-7 | . | TRBV5-4 | TRBD1 | CASSKRQGAGEQYF | TGTGCCAGCAGTAAACGACAGGGGGCCGGCGAGCAGTACTTC
TRBJ2-1 | once | TRBV20-1 | TRBD2 | CSASASGRPNNEQFF | TGCAGTGCTAGTGCTAGCGGGAGGCCCAACAATGAGCAGTTCTTC
TRBJ2-7 | . | TRBV7-3 | . | CASSLRGGEQYF | TGTGCCAGCAGCTTAAGAGGGGGCGAGCAGTACTTC
TRBJ2-6 | . | TRBV28 | TRBD1 | CATYSPGQGFSGANVLTF | TGTGCCACCTATTCTCCGGGACAGGGCTTCTCTGGGGCCAACGTCCTGACTTTC
TRBJ2-2 | . | TRBV5-1 | . | CASRAGDTGELFF | TGCGCCAGCAGGGCAGGGGACACCGGGGAGCTGTTTTTT
TRBJ1-2 | . | TRBV28 | . | CASSFRLDSLNYGYTF | TGTGCCAGCAGTTTTCGGTTGGACAGCCTTAACTATGGCTACACCTTC
TRBJ2-6 | . | TRBV5-1 | TRBD1 | CASRLGLDRDNGANVLTF | TGCGCCAGCAGGTTGGGCCTGGACAGGGACAACGGGGCCAACGTCCTGACTTTC
TRBJ1-1 | once | TRBV19 | . | CASSLVGGTEAFF | TGTGCCAGTAGTCTTGTGGGGGGCACTGAAGCTTTCTTT
TRBJ1-2 | . | TRBV20-1 | . | CSTQGGDGYTF | TGCAGTACACAGGGAGGGGATGGCTACACCTTC
TRBJ1-5 | once | TRBV29-1 | . | CSVGGALNQPQHF | TGCAGCGTAGGGGGGGCCCTGAATCAGCCCCAGCATTTT
TRBJ1-1 | once | TRBV9 | . | CASSVDPSRGTEAFF | TGTGCCAGCAGCGTAGACCCCTCTCGGGGGACTGAAGCTTTCTTT
TRBJ2-7 | . | TRBV12-3/TRBV12-4 | . | CASSFSYEQYF | TGTGCCAGCAGCTTCTCCTACGAGCAGTACTTC
TRBJ2-3 | . | TRBV5-6 | TRBD2 | CASSLVAGLINF | TGTGCCAGCAGCTTGGTGGCGGGACTAATAAATTTT
TRBJ1-3 | . | TRBV5-4 | TRBD1 | CASSLGQGSIYF | TGTGCCAGCAGCTTGGGACAGGGGTCCATATATTTT
TRBJ1-4 | . | TRBV5-1 | TRBD1 | CASSSPGTANEKLFF | TGCGCCAGCAGCTCGCCCGGGACAGCTAATGAAAAACTGTTTTTT
TRBJ1-2 | . | TRBV10-1 | . | CASSEARDYGYTF | TGCGCCAGCAGTGAAGCCCGGGACTATGGCTACACCTTC
TRBJ1-1 | . | TRBV3-1/TRBV3-2 | TRBD1 | CASSYRQGSTEAFF | TGTGCCAGCAGCTACCGACAGGGCTCCACTGAAGCTTTCTTT
TRBJ1-2 | once | TRBV18 | . | CASSPSENSGGYTF | TGTGCCAGCTCACCATCCGAGAACTCAGGGGGCTACACCTTC
TRBJ2-7 | . | TRBV20-1 | . | CSARALPEQYF | TGCAGTGCTAGAGCTCTCCCCGAGCAGTACTTC
TRBJ1-2 | once | TRBV6-2/TRBV6-3 | TRBD1 | CASSSPRGALANYGYTF | TGTGCCAGCAGTTCCCCCAGGGGGGCCCTTGCTAACTATGGCTACACCTTC
TRBJ1-2 | . | TRBV15 | TRBD1 | CATSRGDSDYGYTF | TGTGCCACCAGCAGGGGGGACAGCGACTATGGCTACACCTTC
TRBJ2-3 | once | TRBV5-1 | . | CASSALATGTDTQYF | TGCGCCAGCAGCGCCCTCGCGACAGGCACAGATACGCAGTATTTT
TRBJ2-1 | . | TRBV2 | TRBD1 | CASGQTGWRNEQFF | TGTGCCAGCGGCCAGACAGGGTGGAGGAATGAGCAGTTCTTC
TRBJ2-1 | . | TRBV10-1 | TRBD1 | CASSARTGDNEQFF | TGCGCCAGCAGTGCCCGGACAGGAGACAATGAGCAGTTCTTC
TRBJ2-3 | . | TRBV13 | TRBD1 | CASSFGGRGPTDTQYF | TGTGCCAGCAGCTTTGGGGGCAGGGGGCCTACAGATACGCAGTATTTT
TRBJ1-5 | . | TRBV19 | . | CASTARDRTTNQPQHF | TGTGCCAGTACCGCAAGAGACAGAACCACCAATCAGCCCCAGCATTTT
TRBJ1-4 | . | TRBV2 | TRBD1 | CASSSQGARGEKLFF | TGTGCCAGCAGTTCGCAGGGGGCGCGGGGTGAAAAACTGTTTTTT
TRBJ1-5 | . | TRBV2 | TRBD1 | CASSGDREQPQHF | TGTGCCAGCAGTGGGGACAGGGAGCAACCCCAGCATTTT
TRBJ1-3 | . | TRBV7-9 | TRBD1 | CASSPRTGGGNTIYF | TGTGCCAGCAGCCCGCGGACAGGAGGTGGAAACACCATATATTTT
TRBJ2-1 | . | TRBV6-2/TRBV6-3 | TRBD2 | CASSYVTGTLADNEQFF | TGTGCCAGCAGTTACGTTACCGGGACTCTAGCGGATAATGAGCAGTTCTTC
TRBJ2-5 | . | TRBV6-1 | . | CASSERRRQGQETQYF | TGTGCCAGCAGTGAACGAAGAAGGCAGGGCCAAGAGACCCAGTACTTC
TRBJ2-3 | . | TRBV7-3 | TRBD1 | CASSGGTGGTDTQYF | TGTGCCAGCAGCGGCGGGACAGGGGGCACAGATACGCAGTATTTT
TRBJ2-3 | . | TRBV13 | TRBD2 | CASSSKRGADTQYF | TGTGCCAGCAGCAGCAAACGGGGGGCAGATACGCAGTATTTT
TRBJ2-2 | . | TRBV28 | TRBD2 | CASTPRGEYGELFF | TGTGCCAGCACCCCTCGGGGGGAGTACGGGGAGCTGTTTTTT
TRBJ2-5 | . | TRBV11-3 | . | CASSLGWAPKETQYF | TGTGCCAGCAGCTTAGGGTGGGCGCCCAAAGAGACCCAGTACTTC
TRBJ1-5 | few | TRBV6-5 | . | CASSQSGARNQPQHF | TGTGCCAGCAGTCAGTCAGGGGCTCGTAATCAGCCCCAGCATTTT
TRBJ1-2 | . | TRBV11-2 | . | CASTPNRDYGYTF | TGTGCCAGCACTCCTAACCGGGACTATGGCTACACCTTC
TRBJ2-7 | . | TRBV19 | . | CASSFQAGSYEQYF | TGTGCCAGTAGTTTCCAGGCGGGGTCCTACGAGCAGTACTTC
TRBJ1-6 | . | TRBV28 | . | CASSLRRVNSPLHF | TGTGCCAGCAGTTTAAGGAGGGTTAATTCACCCCTCCACTTT
TRBJ2-3 | . | TRBV7-6 | . | CASSLERGQYF | TGTGCCAGCAGCCTGGAAAGAGGGCAGTATTTT
TRBJ2-3 | . | TRBV24-1 | . | CATSGAGHRSTDTQYF | TGTGCCACCAGTGGGGCAGGGCATCGTAGCACAGATACGCAGTATTTT
TRBJ2-3 | . | TRBV2 | . | CASRDRSGSSTDTQYF | TGTGCCAGCAGGGACAGATCGGGGTCTAGCACAGATACGCAGTATTTT
TRBJ2-3 | many | TRBV7-9 | . | CASSLLQGHSTDTQYF | TGTGCCAGCAGCTTATTGCAGGGGCACAGCACAGATACGCAGTATTTT
TRBJ2-7 | . | TRBV2 | . | CASSTDTLGDEQYF | TGTGCCAGCAGTACGGACACCCTTGGGGACGAGCAGTACTTC
TRBJ2-2 | few | TRBV5-1 | TRBD2 | CASSLAAGGSPGELFF | TGCGCCAGCAGCTTGGCGGCGGGGGGCTCCCCCGGGGAGCTGTTTTTT
TRBJ1-6 | . | TRBV19 | . | CASSISSYNSPLHF | TGTGCCAGTAGTATCAGCTCCTATAATTCACCCCTCCACTTT
TRBJ1-1 | . | TRBV27 | . | CASSLLDSNTEAFF | TGTGCCAGCAGTTTACTAGATTCGAACACTGAAGCTTTCTTT
TRBJ1-1 | . | TRBV6-2/TRBV6-3 | . | CASSRQSRSTEAFF | TGTGCCAGCAGTCGCCAAAGTAGAAGCACTGAAGCTTTCTTT
TRBJ2-7 | . | TRBV25-1 | . | CASSDQIGYEQYF | TGTGCCAGCAGTGATCAAATCGGTTACGAGCAGTACTTC